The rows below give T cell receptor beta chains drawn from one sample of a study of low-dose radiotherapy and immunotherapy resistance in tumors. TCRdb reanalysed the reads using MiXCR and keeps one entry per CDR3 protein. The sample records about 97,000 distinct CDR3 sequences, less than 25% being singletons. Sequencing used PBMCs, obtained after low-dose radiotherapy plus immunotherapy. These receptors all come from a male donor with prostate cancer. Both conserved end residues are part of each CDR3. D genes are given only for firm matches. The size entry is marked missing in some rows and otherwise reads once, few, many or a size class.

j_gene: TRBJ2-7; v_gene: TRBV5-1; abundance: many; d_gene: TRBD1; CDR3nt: TGCGCCAGCAGCTTGGGACAGGGGTTCGACGAGCAGTACTTC; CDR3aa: CASSLGQGFDEQYF
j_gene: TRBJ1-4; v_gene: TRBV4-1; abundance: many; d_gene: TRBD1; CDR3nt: TGCGCCAGCAGCCCCCACGGGACAGGGCATGAAAAACTGTTTTTT; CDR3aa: CASSPHGTGHEKLFF
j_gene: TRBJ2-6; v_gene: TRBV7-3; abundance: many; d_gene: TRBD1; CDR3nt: TGTGCCAGCAGCTTAGGATCCGGGACAGGGGGCATTGGGGCCAACGTCCTGACTTTC; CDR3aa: CASSLGSGTGGIGANVLTF
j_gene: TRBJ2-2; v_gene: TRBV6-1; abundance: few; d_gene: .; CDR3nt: TGTGCCAGCACCCCAGAGAACACCGGGGAGCTGTTTTTT; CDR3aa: CASTPENTGELFF
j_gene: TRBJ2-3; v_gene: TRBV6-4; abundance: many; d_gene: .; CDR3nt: TGTGCCAGCAGTGTCGTTAGCCTTAGCACAGATACGCAGTATTTT; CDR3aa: CASSVVSLSTDTQYF
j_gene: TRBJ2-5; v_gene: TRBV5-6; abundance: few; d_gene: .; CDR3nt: TGTGCCAGCAGCTTGACGGGGAGGGAGACCCAGTACTTC; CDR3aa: CASSLTGRETQYF
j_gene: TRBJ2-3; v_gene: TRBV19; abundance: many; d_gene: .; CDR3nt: TGTGCCAGTAGAACTGCTTCTAGCACAGATACGCAGTATTTT; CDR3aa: CASRTASSTDTQYF
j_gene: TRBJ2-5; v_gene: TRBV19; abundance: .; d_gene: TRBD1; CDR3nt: TGTGCCAGCAGCCCCGGGACAGGGGGCATGAAGACCAAGTACTTC; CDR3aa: CASSPGTGGMKTKYF
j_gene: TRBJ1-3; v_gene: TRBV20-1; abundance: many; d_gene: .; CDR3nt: TGCAGTGCTTTGACAGAGGCTGGAAACACCATATATTTT; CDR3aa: CSALTEAGNTIYF
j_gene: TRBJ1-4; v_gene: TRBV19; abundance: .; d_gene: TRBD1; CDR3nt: TGTGCCACCTACTCAGCCTACAGGGGCGATGGCGAAAAACTGTTTTTT; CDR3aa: CATYSAYRGDGEKLFF
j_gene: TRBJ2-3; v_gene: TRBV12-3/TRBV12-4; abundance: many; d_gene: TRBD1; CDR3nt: TGTGCCAGTTCAATAACGGACAGGGGACACACAGATACGCAGTATTTT; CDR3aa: CASSITDRGHTDTQYF
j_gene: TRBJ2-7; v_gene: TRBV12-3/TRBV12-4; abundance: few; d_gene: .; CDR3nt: TGTGCCAGCAGTCCACCGCGGGACTGGGCCTACGAGCAGTACTTC; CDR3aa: CASSPPRDWAYEQYF